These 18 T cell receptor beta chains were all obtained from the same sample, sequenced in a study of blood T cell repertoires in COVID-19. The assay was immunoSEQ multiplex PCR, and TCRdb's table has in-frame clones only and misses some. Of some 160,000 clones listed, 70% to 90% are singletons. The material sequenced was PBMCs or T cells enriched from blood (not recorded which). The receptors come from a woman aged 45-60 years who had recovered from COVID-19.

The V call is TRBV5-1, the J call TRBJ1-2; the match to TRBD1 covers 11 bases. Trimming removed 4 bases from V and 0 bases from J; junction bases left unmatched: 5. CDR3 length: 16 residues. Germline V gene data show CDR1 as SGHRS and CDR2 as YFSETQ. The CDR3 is CASSAGQGVANYGYTF. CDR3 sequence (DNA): TGCGCCAGCAGCGCGGGACAGGGGGTGGCTAACTATGGCTACACCTTC.

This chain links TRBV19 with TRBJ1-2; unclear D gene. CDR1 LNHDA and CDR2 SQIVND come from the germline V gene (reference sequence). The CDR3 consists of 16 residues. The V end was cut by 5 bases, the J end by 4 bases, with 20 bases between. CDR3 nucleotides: TGTGCCAGTAGTGTCCCGGGGATGCCTGAGGGCTATGGCTACACCTTC. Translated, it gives CASSVPGMPEGYGYTF. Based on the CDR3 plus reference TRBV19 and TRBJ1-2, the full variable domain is DGGITQSPKYLFRKEGQNVTLSCEQNLNHDAMYWYRQDPGQGLRLIYYSQIVNDFQKGDIAEGYSVSREKKESFPLTVTSAQKNPTAFYLCASSVPGMPEGYGYTFGSGTRLTVV.

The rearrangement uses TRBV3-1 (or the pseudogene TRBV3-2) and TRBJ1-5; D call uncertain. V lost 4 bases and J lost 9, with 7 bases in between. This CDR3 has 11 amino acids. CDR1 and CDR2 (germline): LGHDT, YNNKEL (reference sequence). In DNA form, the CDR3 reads TGTGCCAGCAGCCGAGCGCGGCCCCAGCATTTT. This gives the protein CASSRARPQHF.

The CDR3 DNA follows: TGTGCCAGCAGTAAAAAGGAGCGGACTTCCGAGTTCAATGAGCAGTTCTTC. This translates into CASSKKERTSEFNEQFF. The gene calls are TRBV6-4 and TRBJ2-1; a weak D match, TRBD2 (5 bases). This CDR3 has 17 residues. Trimming removed 5 bases at V and 6 bases at J, with 23 bases between. CDR1 and CDR2 from the germline V gene are MRHNA and SNTAGT.

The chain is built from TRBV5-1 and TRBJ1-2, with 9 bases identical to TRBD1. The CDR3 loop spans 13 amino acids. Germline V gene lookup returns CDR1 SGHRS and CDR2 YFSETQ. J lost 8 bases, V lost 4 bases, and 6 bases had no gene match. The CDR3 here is CASSETGGRGYTF. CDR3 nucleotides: TGCGCCAGCAGCGAGACAGGGGGTAGGGGCTACACCTTC.

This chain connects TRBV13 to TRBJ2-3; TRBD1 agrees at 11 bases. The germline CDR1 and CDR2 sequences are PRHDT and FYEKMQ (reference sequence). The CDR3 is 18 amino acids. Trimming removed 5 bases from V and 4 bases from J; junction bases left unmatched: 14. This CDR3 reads CASSPPGTGGSWADTQYF. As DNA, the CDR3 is TGTGCCAGCAGCCCCCCCGGGACAGGGGGGAGTTGGGCAGATACGCAGTATTTT.

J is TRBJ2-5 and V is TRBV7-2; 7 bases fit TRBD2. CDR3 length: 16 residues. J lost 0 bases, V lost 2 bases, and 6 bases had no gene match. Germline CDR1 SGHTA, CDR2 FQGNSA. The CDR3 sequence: CASSLYWGGDQETQYF. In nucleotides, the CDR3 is TGTGCCAGCAGCTTATATTGGGGGGGGGACCAAGAGACCCAGTACTTC.

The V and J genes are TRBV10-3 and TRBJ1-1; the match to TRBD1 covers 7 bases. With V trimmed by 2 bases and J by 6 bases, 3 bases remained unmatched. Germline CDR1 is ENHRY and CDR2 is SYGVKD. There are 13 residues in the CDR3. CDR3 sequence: CAISEPQGAEAFF. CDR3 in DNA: TGTGCCATCAGTGAGCCCCAGGGGGCTGAAGCTTTCTTT.

The CDR3 is CASSLKRVAGGPTDTQYF. CDR3 DNA sequence: TGTGCCAGCAGCTTGAAGAGGGTAGCGGGGGGCCCAACAGATACGCAGTATTTT. This chain joins TRBV7-8 and TRBJ2-3; 10 positions match TRBD2. V was clipped by 3 bases and J by 3 bases; unmatched bases: 12. CDR1 is SGHVS and CDR2 is FQNEAQ in the germline V gene. The CDR3 contains 18 residues.

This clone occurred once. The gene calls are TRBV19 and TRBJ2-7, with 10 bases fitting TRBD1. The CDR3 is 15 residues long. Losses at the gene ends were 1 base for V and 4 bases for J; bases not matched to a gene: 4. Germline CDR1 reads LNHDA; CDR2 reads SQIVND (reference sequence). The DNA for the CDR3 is TGTGCCAGTAGTATAGTCGGGGACAGGGGTTACGAGCAGTACTTC. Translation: CASSIVGDRGYEQYF.

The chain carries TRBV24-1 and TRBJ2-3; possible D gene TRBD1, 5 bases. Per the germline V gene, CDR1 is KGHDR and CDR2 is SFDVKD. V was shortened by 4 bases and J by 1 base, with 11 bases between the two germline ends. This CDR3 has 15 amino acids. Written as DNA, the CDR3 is TGTGCCACCAGTGAAGATTTCAGGGGCACAGATACGCAGTATTTT. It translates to CATSEDFRGTDTQYF.

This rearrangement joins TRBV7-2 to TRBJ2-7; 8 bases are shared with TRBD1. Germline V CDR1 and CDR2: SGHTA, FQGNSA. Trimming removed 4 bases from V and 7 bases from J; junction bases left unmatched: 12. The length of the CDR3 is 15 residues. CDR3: CASSSRSTGGIEQYF. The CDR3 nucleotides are TGTGCCAGCAGCTCGCGCTCCACAGGGGGGATAGAGCAGTACTTC.

CDR3 region: CASRKGQGVYEQYF. CDR3 nucleotide sequence: TGTGCCAGCAGGAAGGGACAGGGGGTCTACGAGCAGTACTTC. V is TRBV7-9 and J is TRBJ2-7; 11 nucleotides align to TRBD1. V shed 6 bases, J shed 3 bases, and the junction held 4 bases outside the gene matches. This CDR3 comprises 14 residues. Germline-derived CDR1 and CDR2 are SEHNR and FQNEAQ (reference sequence).

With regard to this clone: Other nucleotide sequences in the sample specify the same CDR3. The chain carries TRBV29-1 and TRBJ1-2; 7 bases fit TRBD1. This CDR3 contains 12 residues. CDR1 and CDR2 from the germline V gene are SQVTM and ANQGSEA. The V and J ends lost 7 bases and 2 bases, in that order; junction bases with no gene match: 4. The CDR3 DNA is TGCAGCGGCGAGACAGGGAACTATGGCTACACCTTC. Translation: CSGETGNYGYTF.

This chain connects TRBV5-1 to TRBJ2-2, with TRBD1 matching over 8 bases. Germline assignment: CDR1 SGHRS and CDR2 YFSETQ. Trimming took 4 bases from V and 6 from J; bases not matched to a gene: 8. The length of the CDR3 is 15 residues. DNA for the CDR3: TGCGCCAGCAGCCTAGGACAGGGATGGGCCGGGGAGCTGTTTTTT. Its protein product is CASSLGQGWAGELFF.

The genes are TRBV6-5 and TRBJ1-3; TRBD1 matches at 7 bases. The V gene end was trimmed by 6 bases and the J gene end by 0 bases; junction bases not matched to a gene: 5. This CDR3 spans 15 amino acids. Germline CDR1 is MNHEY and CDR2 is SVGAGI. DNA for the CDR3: TGTGCCAGCAGGCTAGACAGGGACTCTGGAAACACCATATATTTT. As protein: CASRLDRDSGNTIYF.

The CDR3 sequence is CATSDLQRTSGPGELFF. The CDR3 DNA reads TGTGCCACCAGTGATTTGCAGAGGACTAGCGGTCCCGGGGAGCTGTTTTTT. The chain combines TRBV24-1 with TRBJ2-2; 10 bases are a match to TRBD2. The CDR3 covers 17 residues. After removal of 0 bases from V and 6 bases from J, the junction contained 6 bases not matched to a gene. Germline CDR1 KGHDR, CDR2 SFDVKD.

For the CDR3, the DNA is TGTGCCAGCAGCCTGGGGACAGGGGTAAATCAGCCCCAGCATTTT. Translated: CASSLGTGVNQPQHF. The gene calls are TRBV7-8 and TRBJ1-5, with 10 positions matching TRBD1. The CDR3 runs 15 residues. The V and J ends lost 5 bases and 4 bases, in that order; junction bases with no gene match: 5. CDR1 is SGHVS and CDR2 is FQNEAQ in the germline V gene.